Listed below are T cell receptor beta chains from one sample, sequenced in a study of T cells in Graves' hyperthyroidism and ophthalmopathy. TCRdb analysed the multiplex PCR reads with MiXCR anew, one entry per CDR3 protein. This sample has 550,000 to 800,000 distinct CDR3 sequences; 17% occur once, and the top ten carry roughly 16%. What was sequenced was blood. The receptors here all came from a man in his fifties with Graves' hyperthyroidism. Each CDR3 is given with its conserved first and last residue. Fields, in order: D gene, V gene, J gene, clone size, CDR3 DNA, CDR3 protein. The D gene is left open where the match is weak. Rows give clone size only sometimes, using once, few, many, or a class for an expanded clone.

D gene: TRBD2; V gene: TRBV11-2; J gene: TRBJ2-3; clone size: few; CDR3 DNA: TGTGCCAGCAGCATTCCTCTAGCGGGAGATGCAGATACGCAGTATTTT; CDR3 protein: CASSIPLAGDADTQYF
D gene: .; V gene: TRBV27; J gene: TRBJ1-6; clone size: many; CDR3 DNA: TGTGCCAGCAGTTTAACGGGATTCGGGTCACCCCTCCACTTT; CDR3 protein: CASSLTGFGSPLHF
D gene: .; V gene: TRBV7-9; J gene: TRBJ2-1; clone size: .; CDR3 DNA: TGTGCCAGCAGCTTAGCCAGGTTCAATGAGCAGTTCTTC; CDR3 protein: CASSLARFNEQFF
D gene: .; V gene: TRBV7-2; J gene: TRBJ1-2; clone size: few; CDR3 DNA: TGTGCCAGCAGCCCAGGAGAGGGTAGATCCTATGGCTACACCTTC; CDR3 protein: CASSPGEGRSYGYTF
D gene: .; V gene: TRBV12-3/TRBV12-4; J gene: TRBJ1-2; clone size: many; CDR3 DNA: TGTGCCAGCAGTTTAGAAGGCACTCATGGCTACACCTTC; CDR3 protein: CASSLEGTHGYTF
D gene: TRBD1; V gene: TRBV5-1; J gene: TRBJ2-1; clone size: many; CDR3 DNA: TGCGCCAGCAGCCAGGGACAGGGGGCGAGTGAGCAGTTCTTC; CDR3 protein: CASSQGQGASEQFF
D gene: TRBD1; V gene: TRBV20-1; J gene: TRBJ1-5; clone size: few; CDR3 DNA: TGCAGTGCTAGAGATGCAGGGGGCTTCAGCAATCAGCCCCAGCATTTT; CDR3 protein: CSARDAGGFSNQPQHF
D gene: .; V gene: TRBV5-1; J gene: TRBJ2-6; clone size: many; CDR3 DNA: TGCGCCAGCAGCTTGGGACAGATTACCTCTGGGGCCAACGTCCTGACTTTC; CDR3 protein: CASSLGQITSGANVLTF
D gene: TRBD1; V gene: TRBV2; J gene: TRBJ2-2; clone size: .; CDR3 DNA: TGTGCCAGCCGGGGACAGGGGGGGAACACCGGGGAGCTGTTTTTT; CDR3 protein: CASRGQGGNTGELFF
D gene: .; V gene: TRBV7-2; J gene: TRBJ2-5; clone size: many; CDR3 DNA: TGTGCCAGCAGCTGGGTTCGATCGGTCCAAGAGACCCAGTACTTC; CDR3 protein: CASSWVRSVQETQYF
D gene: .; V gene: TRBV19; J gene: TRBJ2-3; clone size: many; CDR3 DNA: TGTGCCAGTAGTCCTGGGACAACTAGCACAGATACGCAGTATTTT; CDR3 protein: CASSPGTTSTDTQYF
D gene: .; V gene: TRBV6-5; J gene: TRBJ2-3; clone size: few; CDR3 DNA: TGTGCCAGCAGTTACTCGATCACGGGGGCTAGCACAGATACGCAGTATTTT; CDR3 protein: CASSYSITGASTDTQYF
D gene: .; V gene: TRBV7-9; J gene: TRBJ2-1; clone size: few; CDR3 DNA: TGTGCCAGCAGCTTAGTTGGGACTGAGCAGTTCTTC; CDR3 protein: CASSLVGTEQFF
D gene: TRBD1; V gene: TRBV29-1; J gene: TRBJ1-1; clone size: once; CDR3 DNA: TGCAGCGTTGTACCCGAGACAGGGGGCTGGAACACTGAAGCTTTCTTT; CDR3 protein: CSVVPETGGWNTEAFF
D gene: .; V gene: TRBV30; J gene: TRBJ1-1; clone size: many; CDR3 DNA: TGTGCCTGGAGCTTGGACTTGAACACTGAAGCTTTCTTT; CDR3 protein: CAWSLDLNTEAFF
D gene: TRBD1; V gene: TRBV28; J gene: TRBJ2-1; clone size: few; CDR3 DNA: TGTGCCAGCAGTTTTACAGGGGTAGGGAATGAGCAGTTCTTC; CDR3 protein: CASSFTGVGNEQFF
D gene: TRBD1; V gene: TRBV28; J gene: TRBJ1-2; clone size: few; CDR3 DNA: TGTGCCAGCAGGGGACAGGGAGATGGCTACACCTTC; CDR3 protein: CASRGQGDGYTF
D gene: TRBD2; V gene: TRBV13; J gene: TRBJ2-1; clone size: .; CDR3 DNA: TGTGCCAGCAGCTGGGGACTAGCGGGAGTGCGAAATGAGCAGTTCTTC; CDR3 protein: CASSWGLAGVRNEQFF
D gene: .; V gene: TRBV19; J gene: TRBJ1-5; clone size: many; CDR3 DNA: TGTGCCAGTATTGGGACGTCCACCAGCAATCAGCCCCAGCATTTT; CDR3 protein: CASIGTSTSNQPQHF
D gene: .; V gene: TRBV10-1; J gene: TRBJ2-1; clone size: .; CDR3 DNA: TGCGCCAGCAGTGAGGAACCATCTATCTATGAGCAGTTCTTC; CDR3 protein: CASSEEPSIYEQFF
D gene: .; V gene: TRBV29-1; J gene: TRBJ2-7; clone size: .; CDR3 DNA: TGCAGCGTCGGATATACTGACTGGTCCTACGAGCAGTACTTC; CDR3 protein: CSVGYTDWSYEQYF
D gene: .; V gene: TRBV27; J gene: TRBJ2-2; clone size: many; CDR3 DNA: TGTGCCAGCAGTTTATCTTCGGGGGCAGGGACTGGGGAGCTGTTTTTT; CDR3 protein: CASSLSSGAGTGELFF
D gene: .; V gene: TRBV25-1; J gene: TRBJ2-5; clone size: many; CDR3 DNA: TGTGCCAGCAGTGAATACGGGAGTGGTTCAGAGACCCAGTACTTC; CDR3 protein: CASSEYGSGSETQYF
D gene: TRBD1; V gene: TRBV11-2; J gene: TRBJ2-1; clone size: many; CDR3 DNA: TGTGCCAGCAGCTTACACAGGGGGCTGAACAATGAGCAGTTCTTC; CDR3 protein: CASSLHRGLNNEQFF
D gene: .; V gene: TRBV5-1; J gene: TRBJ2-5; clone size: .; CDR3 DNA: TGCGCCAGCAGCTTGGGGCGTTTTGGAGAGACCCAGTACTTC; CDR3 protein: CASSLGRFGETQYF
D gene: .; V gene: TRBV27; J gene: TRBJ2-5; clone size: .; CDR3 DNA: TGTGCCAGCAGTACCCCGGGACGTCAAGAGACCCAGTACTTC; CDR3 protein: CASSTPGRQETQYF
D gene: .; V gene: TRBV19; J gene: TRBJ2-1; clone size: few; CDR3 DNA: TGTGCCAGTAGTATACTGCGCGGGATCAGCAATGAGCAGTTCTTC; CDR3 protein: CASSILRGISNEQFF
D gene: .; V gene: TRBV6-2/TRBV6-3; J gene: TRBJ1-1; clone size: few; CDR3 DNA: TGTGCCAGCAGTCCTCATTTGAACACTGAAGCTTTCTTT; CDR3 protein: CASSPHLNTEAFF
D gene: TRBD2; V gene: TRBV12-3/TRBV12-4; J gene: TRBJ2-7; clone size: many; CDR3 DNA: TGTGCCAGCGAAAGGAGCGGGAGCTACGAGCAGTACTTC; CDR3 protein: CASERSGSYEQYF
D gene: .; V gene: TRBV10-2; J gene: TRBJ2-3; clone size: few; CDR3 DNA: TGCGCCAGCAGTGAAGGGGCATTGGGCACAGATACGCAGTATTTT; CDR3 protein: CASSEGALGTDTQYF
D gene: .; V gene: TRBV6-5; J gene: TRBJ2-7; clone size: few; CDR3 DNA: TGTGCCAGCAGTTACTCTAGCAGGAACTACGAGCAGTACTTC; CDR3 protein: CASSYSSRNYEQYF
D gene: TRBD1; V gene: TRBV28; J gene: TRBJ2-7; clone size: many; CDR3 DNA: TGTGCCAGCAGTGGTCGGACAGGGGCAGACGAGCAGTACTTC; CDR3 protein: CASSGRTGADEQYF
D gene: .; V gene: TRBV6-2/TRBV6-3; J gene: TRBJ2-4; clone size: few; CDR3 DNA: TGTGCCAGCAGCTTTGGGGGAGAAACCATTCAGTACTTC; CDR3 protein: CASSFGGETIQYF
D gene: .; V gene: TRBV25-1; J gene: TRBJ2-6; clone size: .; CDR3 DNA: TGTGCCAGCAGTGAGGGAGTATCAAGTTCTGGGGCCAACGTCCTGACTTTC; CDR3 protein: CASSEGVSSSGANVLTF
D gene: .; V gene: TRBV6-1; J gene: TRBJ1-1; clone size: few; CDR3 DNA: TGTGCCAGCCGACTGGATCATCAGGGTAGGACTGAAGCTTTCTTT; CDR3 protein: CASRLDHQGRTEAFF
D gene: TRBD2; V gene: TRBV28; J gene: TRBJ2-1; clone size: .; CDR3 DNA: TGTGCCAGCATCGAACGGTCTAGCGGGAGTCGTAATGAGCAGTTCTTC; CDR3 protein: CASIERSSGSRNEQFF
D gene: .; V gene: TRBV7-8; J gene: TRBJ1-1; clone size: many; CDR3 DNA: TGTGCCAGCAGCCCGCGGACATGGGTGAACACTGAAGCTTTCTTT; CDR3 protein: CASSPRTWVNTEAFF
D gene: TRBD2; V gene: TRBV2; J gene: TRBJ2-1; clone size: many; CDR3 DNA: TGTGCCAGCAGTGAATATGGCTTAGGACTAGCTTCTGAGCAGTTCTTC; CDR3 protein: CASSEYGLGLASEQFF